The 18 T cell receptor beta chains below all came from one sample that was sequenced in a study. TCRdb analysed the 5' RACE reads with MiXCR anew, one entry per CDR3 protein. The profile shows 34,000 or so distinct CDR3 sequences, roughly a quarter of them singletons. Treg sorting used a CD4+CD25+CD127-/low gate. Source material: tumor-infiltrating Tregs sorted from the breast tumor. These receptors were obtained from a female donor with breast cancer.

This clonotype was seen ten or more times. The chain has TRBV7-9 and TRBJ2-5; D possibly corresponds to TRBD1 (6 bases). Germline values: CDR1 SEHNR, CDR2 FQNEAQ (reference sequence). V gave up 3 bases and J gave up 3 bases, with 11 bases separating them. The CDR3 length is 14 residues. CDR3 coding DNA: TGTGCCAGCAGCTTTTCAGGGGTGGAAGAGACCCAGTACTTC. As protein: CASSFSGVEETQYF.

This clonotype was found once. A much larger clone sits a single nucleotide away, making a read error possible. The chain employs TRBV28 and TRBJ1-5, with a weak D call TRBD1 (5 bases). CDR1 and CDR2 (germline): MDHEN, SYDVKM. The CDR3 has 14 residues. V dropped 3 bases and J dropped 8 bases, with 14 bases sitting between them. The CDR3 region has the DNA TGTGCCAGCAGTTTGCGTAGGGGAAATGAGCCCCAGCATTTT. It encodes CASSLRRGNEPQHF.

This clonotype appeared many times. The gene calls are TRBV12-3 or TRBV12-4 and TRBJ2-3; 7 bases fit TRBD1. J lost 2 bases, V lost 7 bases, and 9 bases had no gene match. The CDR3 has 15 amino acids. As DNA, the CDR3 is TGTGCCAGCACCCGAGACAGGGCCAACACAGATACGCAGTATTTT. Protein product: CASTRDRANTDTQYF.

As to this clonotype: This is likely a read error, given that the CDR3 carries no conserved phenylalanine or tryptophan at its end. The rearrangement joins TRBV20-1 to TRBJ1-2, with TRBD1 matching 8 bases. V was clipped by 5 bases and J by 3 bases; unmatched bases: 14. The CDR3 length is 16 residues. Per germline, CDR1 DFQATT and CDR2 SNEGSKA (reference sequence). The CDR3 DNA is TGCAGTGCTCTACACGGACAGGGAACCTTATACTATGGCTACACCTGC. Translation: CSALHGQGTLYYGYTC.

This clonotype was observed a handful of times. The chain carries TRBV14 and TRBJ2-6; no firm D call. Deletions cut 7 bases from V and 3 bases from J, with 7 bases between. The CDR3 length is 13 residues. CDR1 is SGHDN and CDR2 is FVKESK in the germline V gene. This chain's CDR3 is CASNLFGANVLTF. The CDR3 coding sequence is TGTGCCAGCAATCTCTTTGGGGCCAACGTCCTGACTTTC.

This clonotype was picked up a small number of times. V is TRBV5-1 and J is TRBJ1-1; unclear D gene. Germline V gene lookup returns CDR1 SGHRS and CDR2 YFSETQ. The CDR3 spans 14 residues. V lost 0 bases to trimming and J lost 7 bases, with 13 bases between them. The CDR3 protein is CASSLADGDIEAFF. The CDR3 DNA follows: TGCGCCAGCAGCTTGGCCGACGGTGATATTGAAGCTTTCTTT.

The rearrangement joins TRBV12-3 or TRBV12-4 to TRBJ1-5; maybe TRBD1 (6 bases). V dropped 3 bases and J dropped 1 base, with 10 bases sitting between them. The CDR3 length is 15 residues. The CDR3 loop is CASSLSQGSNQPQHF. In DNA form, the CDR3 reads TGTGCCAGCAGTTTGTCACAGGGAAGCAATCAGCCCCAGCATTTT.

This clonotype is labeled as medium-sized. The chain is built from TRBV6-4 and TRBJ1-2; no firm D call. This CDR3 comprises 13 residues. Germline V gene sequence: CDR1 MRHNA, CDR2 SNTAGT. V was pared by 0 bases and J by 8 bases, with 10 bases between. CDR3 amino acids: CASSDSPGYGYTF. The CDR3 DNA follows: TGTGCCAGCAGTGACTCCCCGGGGTACGGCTACACCTTC.

The chain employs TRBV5-1 and TRBJ2-5; 9 positions match TRBD1. The CDR3 contains 15 residues. Unmatched junction bases numbered 8, after V lost 4 bases and J lost 4 bases. Germline assignment: CDR1 SGHRS and CDR2 YFSETQ. In DNA, the CDR3 is TGCGCCAGCAGCACCAGGACAGGGGCGCGAGAGACCCAGTACTTC. This encodes CASSTRTGARETQYF.

This clonotype was counted between two and nine times. This sequence joins TRBV21-1 and TRBJ2-1; TRBD1 is the table's D call and was not checked against the DNA. TRBV21-1 is given as a pseudogene. This CDR3 has 14 amino acids. CDR3 in amino acids: CASSRDRGYNEQFF. CDR3 DNA: TGTGCCAGCAGCAGGGACAGGGGCTACAATGAGCAGTTCTTC.

This clonotype came up a few times. This could be a read error, since a much larger clone is one nucleotide away. No DNA is shown, since the ends of the CDR3 on it are uncertain; the CDR3 is the one TCRdb lists. The gene calls are TRBV20-1 and TRBJ1-2. The CDR3 spans 12 amino acids, including both terminal residues. Per germline, CDR1 DFQATT and CDR2 SNEGSKA (reference sequence). The CDR3 protein is CSAYRPNYGCTF.

At least ten counts were recorded for this clonotype. This chain uses TRBV4-1 with TRBJ1-3; D is perhaps TRBD1 (5 bases). From germline, CDR1 is MGHRA and CDR2 YSYEKL. V lost 1 base and J 0 bases, leaving 10 bases between the germline ends. The CDR3 length is 16 residues. The CDR3 DNA sequence: TGCGCCAGCAGCCAAGGTCGGGGCTACTCTGGAAACACCATATATTTT. This codes for CASSQGRGYSGNTIYF.

CDR3 protein: CASRLAGGPSYNEQFF. CDR3 coding DNA: TGTGCCAGTAGACTAGCGGGAGGTCCCTCCTACAATGAGCAGTTCTTC. The chain uses TRBV19 and TRBJ2-1, with 12 bases lining up with TRBD2. The V gene end was trimmed by 6 bases and the J gene end by 0 bases; junction bases not matched to a gene: 3. Germline CDR1 LNHDA, CDR2 SQIVND (reference sequence). CDR3 length: 16 residues.

In this sample, this clonotype turned up a few times. The genes are TRBV5-1 and TRBJ1-1; D call uncertain. CDR1 and CDR2 (germline): SGHRS, YFSETQ. The CDR3 length is 17 residues. The germline V and J ends were trimmed by 1 base and 1 base, with 17 bases remaining between them. CDR3 DNA sequence: TGCGCCAGCAGCTTGTGGGAGAGGCTCAGCGGGAACACTGAAGCTTTCTTT. This codes for CASSLWERLSGNTEAFF.

This clonotype was detected only a few times. The chain uses TRBV6-1 and TRBJ2-7; D is perhaps TRBD1 (5 bases). There are 14 residues in the CDR3. Germline V gene sequence: CDR1 MNHNS, CDR2 SASEGT. The ends were cut back, 7 bases at V and 0 bases at J, with 13 bases in the middle. The CDR3 spells CASTRGHLSYEQYF. DNA for the CDR3: TGTGCCAGCACACGAGGACACCTCTCCTACGAGCAGTACTTC.

The V call is TRBV27, the J call TRBJ2-1; TRBD1 agrees at 9 bases. V shed 5 bases and J 9 bases; nucleotides not matched to a gene: 11. This CDR3 is 15 amino acids long. Germline V CDR1 and CDR2: MNHEY, SMNVEV (reference sequence). The CDR3: CASSTRQGGPGEQFF. In nucleotides, the CDR3 is TGTGCCAGCAGTACCCGACAGGGGGGCCCCGGTGAGCAGTTCTTC.

As regards this clonotype: The conserved phenylalanine or tryptophan is not found at the CDR3 terminus, so this likely reflects a read error. The chain carries TRBV18 and TRBJ1-1, with unresolved D. This CDR3 contains 14 residues. Deletions cut 3 bases from V and 1 base from J, with 9 bases between. The V gene's germline CDR1 is KGHSH and CDR2 LQKENI. The CDR3 loop reads CASSPRARNTEAFC. CDR3 bases: TGTGCCAGCTCACCTCGTGCGCGGAACACTGAAGCTTTCTGT.

On this clonotype: This could be a read error, since a much larger clone is one nucleotide away. This sequence joins TRBV29-1 and TRBJ2-5; D is unclear. Germline V gives CDR1 SQVTM, CDR2 ANQGSEA. This CDR3 spans 13 amino acids. Trimming shortened V by 4 bases and J by 0 bases, and 9 bases separated the two germline ends. The CDR3 sequence is CSVGSRNQETQYF. As DNA, the CDR3 is TGCAGCGTTGGAAGTCGGAACCAAGAGACCCAGTACTTC.